This passage covers 30 T cell receptor beta chains from one sample sequenced in a study of sequential checkpoint blockade in melanoma. Assay: immunoSEQ multiplex PCR; the TCRdb copy retains only in-frame clones and omits some. Of hundreds of clones listed, over 25% are singletons. The treatment here: randomized to nivolumab then ipilimumab (arm A) or the reverse (arm B). Sequenced material: tumor tissue (inferred from file names), taken from a patient given nivolumab and ipilimumab in sequence. These receptors were taken from a human donor with melanoma.

This clone is medium-sized. This chain uses TRBV7-2 with TRBJ1-1, with D perhaps matching TRBD1 (5 bases). The CDR3 spans 13 residues. V was clipped by 4 bases and J by 6 bases, with 12 bases between them. Germline assignment: CDR1 SGHTA and CDR2 FQGNSA. CDR3 protein: CASSYTGGSEAFF. In DNA, the CDR3 is TGTGCCAGCAGCTATACCGGGGGGTCTGAAGCTTTCTTT.

This clone was seen more than once but under ten times. This chain links TRBV7-7 with TRBJ2-3; tentatively, D is TRBD2 (7 bases). The V end lost 4 bases, the J end lost 3 bases, and 17 bases lay between the germline ends. The CDR3 loop spans 16 amino acids. The germline gives CDR1 SSHAT, CDR2 FNYEAQ (reference sequence). CDR3 in DNA: TGTGCCAGCAGCTCCCCCGGGGGGCCAAGTACAGATACGCAGTATTTT. Residues: CASSSPGGPSTDTQYF. The variable domain in full, completed from reference TRBV7-7 and TRBJ2-3, reads GAGVSQSPRYKVTKRGQDVTLRCDPISSHATLYWYQQALGQGPEFLTYFNYEAQPDKSGLPSDRFSAERPEGSISTLTIQRTEQRDSAMYRCASSSPGGPSTDTQYFGPGTRLTVL.

This clone appeared a few times. V gene TRBV28 combines with J gene TRBJ1-4; D remains unclear. In germline, CDR1 is MDHEN, CDR2 SYDVKM. CDR3 length: 14 residues. Deletions cut 5 bases from V and 7 bases from J, with 14 bases between. As DNA, the CDR3 is TGTGCCAGCAGTCTAACCGGGTCGGGTGAAAAACTGTTTTTT. The encoded protein is CASSLTGSGEKLFF. The whole variable domain, filled in from reference TRBV28 and TRBJ1-4, reads DVKVTQSSRYLVKRTGEKVFLECVQDMDHENMFWYRQDPGLGLRLIYFSYDVKMKEKGDIPEGYSVSREKKERFSLILESASTNQTSMYLCASSLTGSGEKLFFGSGTQLSVL.

The chain carries TRBV14 and TRBJ1-1, with D possibly matching TRBD1 (5 bases). Germline V gives CDR1 SGHDN, CDR2 FVKESK. V shed 10 bases and J shed 0 bases, with 9 bases lying between them. This CDR3 comprises 12 residues. CDR3 nucleotides: TGTGCCACCTTCAGGGTGAACACTGAAGCTTTCTTT. This translates into CATFRVNTEAFF.

This clone was detected a few times. This rearrangement joins TRBV12-5 to TRBJ2-5; 10 bases map to TRBD2. Germline CDR1 and CDR2: LGHNT and FRNRAP. The CDR3 spans 12 residues. The CDR3 loop is CASGGARETQYF. CDR3 nucleotides: TGTGCCAGCGGGGGGGCGCGAGAGACCCAGTACTTC.

The V gene is TRBV9, the J gene TRBJ2-3; TRBD1 is a possible D gene (5 bases). The V and J ends lost 0 bases and 4 bases respectively, with 15 bases between them. CDR3 size: 16 residues. The germline CDR1 and CDR2 sequences are SGDLS and YYNGEE. CDR3 region: CASSVEGVVRPDTQYF. CDR3 coding DNA: TGTGCCAGCAGCGTAGAAGGGGTTGTAAGGCCAGATACGCAGTATTTT.

By sample share, this clone is medium-sized. The J gene is TRBJ1-1, the V gene TRBV7-6, with D perhaps matching TRBD1 (6 bases). Trimming stripped 3 bases from V and 3 bases from J, with 11 bases between. Germline values: CDR1 SGHVS, CDR2 FNYEAQ. The CDR3 sequence is 14 residues long. CDR3 in DNA: TGTGCCAGCAGCTTCCGACAGGAGGACACTGAAGCTTTCTTT. Protein sequence: CASSFRQEDTEAFF. Full variable domain (remainder filled in from reference TRBV7-6 and TRBJ1-1): GAGVSQSPRYKVTKRGQDVALRCDPISGHVSLYWYRQALGQGPEFLTYFNYEAQQDKSGLPNDRFSAERPEGSISTLTIQRTEQRDSAMYRCASSFRQEDTEAFFGQGTRLTVV.

V is TRBV29-1 and J is TRBJ1-2; the match to TRBD1 covers 10 bases. V lost 4 bases, J lost 8 bases, and 4 bases stayed unmatched. There are 12 residues in the CDR3. Germline lookup yields CDR1 SQVTM and CDR2 ANQGSEA. CDR3 protein: CSVGDRGGGYTF. The CDR3 coding sequence is TGCAGCGTTGGGGACAGGGGTGGAGGCTACACCTTC.

This clone has only a few counts. The chain uses TRBV5-1 and TRBJ1-4; 9 bases fit TRBD1. V lost 0 bases to trimming and J lost 5 bases; unmatched junction nucleotides: 2. This CDR3 spans 15 amino acids. Germline CDR1 and CDR2: SGHRS and YFSETQ. CDR3 nucleotide sequence: TGCGCCAGCAGCTTGGTGGGGACAGGGAATGAAAAACTGTTTTTT. Translated: CASSLVGTGNEKLFF.

The chain couples TRBV9 to TRBJ2-5; 7 bases line up with TRBD1. The germline CDR1 and CDR2 sequences are SGDLS and YYNGEE. J gave up 3 bases and V 4 bases, and 6 bases lay outside the gene matches. The CDR3 covers 14 residues. In nucleotides, the CDR3 is TGTGCCAGCAGCCCGACAGGGTACGAAGAGACCCAGTACTTC. Its protein is CASSPTGYEETQYF.

This chain connects TRBV14 to TRBJ2-5, with a tentative D call TRBD2 (6 bases). The germline V gene has CDR1 SGHDN and CDR2 FVKESK. This CDR3 comprises 17 residues. The V end lost 1 base, the J end lost 4 bases, and 19 bases lay between the germline ends. The chain's CDR3 is CASSQGWAGRVPETQYF. In nucleotides, the CDR3 is TGTGCCAGCAGCCAAGGATGGGCGGGGCGGGTCCCAGAGACCCAGTACTTC. Combining the CDR3 with reference TRBV14 and TRBJ2-5 gives the whole variable domain EAGVTQFPSHSVIEKGQTVTLRCDPISGHDNLYWYRRVMGKEIKFLLHFVKESKQDESGMPNNRFLAERTGGTYSTLKVQPAELEDSGVYFCASSQGWAGRVPETQYFGPGTRLLVL.

The chain couples TRBV6-8 to TRBJ1-4; D call uncertain. The germline V and J ends were trimmed by 0 bases and 0 bases, with 8 bases remaining between them. The CDR3 is 16 residues long. Germline lookup yields CDR1 MNHGY and CDR2 SAAAGT. The CDR3 nucleotides are TGTGCCAGCAGTTACTCCCCAGCCTCAACTAATGAAAAACTGTTTTTT. It is translated as CASSYSPASTNEKLFF.

This clone has a handful of counts. The chain carries TRBV7-4 and TRBJ2-2; the D gene is possibly TRBD2 (5 bases). V shed 5 bases and J shed 9 bases, with 13 bases lying between them. CDR1 and CDR2 (germline): SGHVT, SQSDAQ. There are 13 residues in the CDR3. The CDR3 DNA follows: TGTGCCAGCAGCAACAGTAGAGGGTGGGAGCTGTTTTTT. Encoded protein: CASSNSRGWELFF.

This chain joins TRBV5-1 and TRBJ1-1; no clear D gene. V gave up 4 bases and J gave up 10 bases, with 23 bases separating them. The germline gives CDR1 SGHRS, CDR2 YFSETQ. The CDR3 runs 15 residues. This CDR3 reads CASSPDLDPKKGAFF. The CDR3 bases are TGCGCCAGCAGCCCGGATTTAGACCCCAAGAAAGGAGCTTTCTTT.

This clone is termed medium-sized (0.01 to 0.1%). The chain carries TRBV11-3 and TRBJ2-5, with D possibly matching TRBD1 (6 bases). Germline CDR1 and CDR2: SGHNT and YENEEA. The CDR3 extends over 15 amino acids. Trimming took 4 bases from V and 4 from J, leaving 16 bases between them. CDR3 bases: TGTGCCAGCAGCTCTACCGGGACATGGGGAGAGACCCAGTACTTC. The encoded protein is CASSSTGTWGETQYF.

V gene TRBV28 combines with J gene TRBJ2-1; TRBD2 matches 12 bases. CDR1 is MDHEN, CDR2 SYDVKM, per germline. The length of the CDR3 is 15 residues. With V trimmed by 2 bases and J by 8 bases, 4 bases remained unmatched. CDR3 loop: CASSLETSGRDEQFF. CDR3 nucleotides: TGTGCCAGCAGTTTAGAGACTAGCGGGAGAGATGAGCAGTTCTTC. Variable domain in full (rest from reference TRBV28 and TRBJ2-1): DVKVTQSSRYLVKRTGEKVFLECVQDMDHENMFWYRQDPGLGLRLIYFSYDVKMKEKGDIPEGYSVSREKKERFSLILESASTNQTSMYLCASSLETSGRDEQFFGPGTRLTVL.

By share of the sample, this clone is hyperexpanded. V is TRBV11-3 and J is TRBJ2-5; D assignment may be TRBD1 or TRBD2 (6 bases each). This CDR3 has 16 amino acids. V lost 3 bases and J 2 bases, leaving 16 bases between the germline ends. Germline lookup yields CDR1 SGHNT and CDR2 YENEEA. CDR3 in DNA: TGTGCCAGCAGCTTGATGGGGGGCGGGGATCAAGAGACCCAGTACTTC. Translated, it gives CASSLMGGGDQETQYF.

The V gene is TRBV6-8, the J gene TRBJ1-5; TRBD1 aligns across 9 bases. CDR3 length: 16 residues. Losses at the gene ends were 6 bases for V and 6 bases for J; bases not matched to a gene: 12. Germline CDR1 and CDR2: MNHGY and SAAAGT. CDR3 sequence (DNA): TGTGCCAGCAGCAGCCACGAGGGACAGGGTAGTCAGCCCCAGCATTTT. Protein: CASSSHEGQGSQPQHF.

This clone is medium-sized (0.01 to 0.1%) by share. V usage is TRBV11-3 and J usage is TRBJ1-4; no reliable D call. Germline V CDR1 and CDR2: SGHNT, YENEEA. The CDR3 has 14 residues. V was shortened by 5 bases and J by 8 bases, with 15 bases between the two germline ends. CDR3 sequence: CASSPSPQSEKLFF. The CDR3, as DNA: TGTGCCAGCAGCCCGAGCCCCCAGAGCGAAAAACTGTTTTTT.

The chain combines TRBV19 with TRBJ2-3; D might be TRBD2 (7 bases). V was trimmed by 8 bases and J by 2 bases, leaving 17 bases between them. Germline V CDR1 and CDR2: LNHDA, SQIVND (reference sequence). The CDR3 loop spans 15 amino acids. The DNA of the CDR3 is TGTGCCAGTTCCGCGGGGGCCCAAGCCACAGATACGCAGTATTTT. It encodes CASSAGAQATDTQYF.

This clone was seen a handful of times. The rearrangement links TRBV9 to TRBJ1-1; D possibly corresponds to TRBD1 (5 bases). V was shortened by 3 bases and J by 4 bases, with 19 bases between the two germline ends. This CDR3 has 16 residues. Germline V lookup: CDR1 SGDLS, CDR2 YYNGEE. The CDR3 DNA reads as TGTGCCAGCAGCGCCATCCCGGTCGGGGGGGGCACTGAAGCTTTCTTT. As protein: CASSAIPVGGGTEAFF.

This clone was seen a few times. CDR3 protein: CASSLSGVWTEAFF. The CDR3 DNA follows: TGTGCCAGCAGTTTATCGGGGGTTTGGACTGAAGCTTTCTTT. The chain links TRBV28 to TRBJ1-1, with D possibly TRBD1 on 5 matching bases. Germline values: CDR1 MDHEN, CDR2 SYDVKM. The CDR3 consists of 14 residues. Trimming left V 1 base short and J 5 bases short, with 11 bases between.

CDR3 DNA sequence: TGCAGCGTTGTAGGGTTCGAGGGTTGGAACACTGAAGCTTTCTTT. It specifies CSVVGFEGWNTEAFF. The gene calls are TRBV29-1 and TRBJ1-1, with D uncertain. The germline V gene encodes CDR1 SQVTM and CDR2 ANQGSEA. The CDR3 is 15 residues long. V was clipped by 4 bases and J by 1 base, with 16 bases between them.

The table lists this clone with a few counts. The chain joins TRBV28 to TRBJ2-7; perhaps TRBD2 as D (5 bases). This CDR3 has 12 amino acids. Germline-derived CDR1 and CDR2 are MDHEN and SYDVKM. Trimming stripped 5 bases from V and 9 bases from J, with 14 bases between. The CDR3 region is CASSPPRGGQYF. The CDR3 region has the DNA TGTGCCAGCAGTCCCCCACGGGGTGGGCAGTACTTC.

J is TRBJ2-7 and V is TRBV9; D may correspond to TRBD1 or TRBD2 (5 bases each). This CDR3 is 15 amino acids long. CDR1 and CDR2 from the germline V gene are SGDLS and YYNGEE. Between the trimmed V and J ends, which lost 5 bases and 0 bases, there was a span of 15 bases. In DNA form, the CDR3 reads TGTGCCAGCAGTGATTGGGGGACGGGCTCCTACGAGCAGTACTTC. Translated, it gives CASSDWGTGSYEQYF.

In its sample, this clone was seen once. The CDR3 DNA is TGCGCCAGCAGCTTGTGGGCAGGGAGGACAGATACGCAGTATTTT. This translates into CASSLWAGRTDTQYF. The V call is TRBV5-1, the J call TRBJ2-3; maybe TRBD2 (6 bases). V dropped 1 base and J dropped 3 bases, with 12 bases sitting between them. The germline V gene has CDR1 SGHRS and CDR2 YFSETQ. The CDR3 extends over 15 amino acids.

This clone has just a few counts. This chain links TRBV28 with TRBJ1-2, with TRBD1 as a possible D gene (6 bases). The CDR3 has 14 residues. With 2 bases removed from V and 4 bases from J, the gap between germline ends came to 11 bases. Germline assignment: CDR1 MDHEN and CDR2 SYDVKM. The CDR3: CASSLGQGPYGYTF. The DNA of the CDR3 is TGTGCCAGCAGTTTAGGGCAGGGGCCCTATGGCTACACCTTC.

This chain connects TRBV19 to TRBJ2-5; 9 bases are a match to TRBD2. The junction had 3 bases not matched to a gene; V was cut back by 4 bases and J by 0 bases. The germline V gene encodes CDR1 LNHDA and CDR2 SQIVND (reference sequence). The CDR3 runs to 15 residues. The chain's CDR3 is CASSKTSGYQETQYF. CDR3 nucleotides: TGTGCCAGTAGTAAGACTAGCGGCTACCAAGAGACCCAGTACTTC.

This clone was seen more than once but under ten times. This chain links TRBV9 with TRBJ2-1; TRBD1 matches at 8 bases. There are 14 residues in the CDR3. Germline V gene sequence: CDR1 SGDLS, CDR2 YYNGEE. V dropped 3 bases and J dropped 4; count of bases not matched to a gene: 3. In DNA, the CDR3 is TGTGCCAGCAGCGGGACAGGGAGTTACAATGAGCAGTTCTTC. It is translated as CASSGTGSYNEQFF.

The chain carries TRBV5-1 and TRBJ2-2, with TRBD2 matching over 9 bases. Losses at the gene ends were 0 bases for V and 5 bases for J; bases not matched to a gene: 11. CDR1 SGHRS and CDR2 YFSETQ come from the germline V gene. The CDR3 totals 18 residues. Written as DNA, the CDR3 is TGCGCCAGCAGCTTGGATATGGCGGGAGGGCCCGGGACCGGGGAGCTGTTTTTT. Translated: CASSLDMAGGPGTGELFF.